A single sample is the source of the 12 T cell receptor beta chains below, sequenced in a study of T cell responses to AZD1222 COVID-19 vaccine. Data came from immunoSEQ multiplex PCR; TCRdb stores just in-frame clones and leaves some out. The repertoire includes some 150,000 clones, 90% of them detected once, and 1.5% to 2% sits in the top ten. Sequencing was performed on peripheral blood, taken on day 0 of AZD1222 vaccination. These receptors all stem from an adult in good health.

The rearrangement links TRBV10-3 to TRBJ1-2, with D possibly matching TRBD1 (5 bases). Germline CDR1 reads ENHRY; CDR2 reads SYGVKD. V was shortened by 2 bases and J by 8 bases, with 15 bases between the two germline ends. CDR3 length: 14 amino acids. This chain's CDR3 is CAISEASGGRGYTF. The CDR3 coding sequence is TGTGCCATCAGTGAGGCCAGCGGGGGTAGAGGCTACACCTTC.

The chain is built from TRBV7-8 and TRBJ1-4; 7 nucleotides line up with TRBD1. The germline V gene has CDR1 SGHVS and CDR2 FQNEAQ. The length of the CDR3 is 15 residues. Trimming cost V 1 base and J 5 bases; bases outside gene matches: 4. CDR3 in amino acids: CASSLGQGQNEKLFF. The CDR3 bases are TGTGCCAGCAGCTTAGGACAGGGTCAAAATGAAAAACTGTTTTTT.

The genes are TRBV9 and TRBJ1-3; 9 bases line up with TRBD1. This CDR3 comprises 15 residues. Germline CDR1 and CDR2: SGDLS and YYNGEE. Trimming cost V 4 bases and J 4 bases; bases outside gene matches: 6. The CDR3 DNA reads as TGTGCCAGCAGCACTACAGGGGGCCTCGGAAACACCATATATTTT. Protein: CASSTTGGLGNTIYF.

The chain joins TRBV7-2 to TRBJ1-4, with 12 nucleotides matching TRBD1. CDR1 and CDR2 from the germline V gene are SGHTA and FQGNSA. Trimming at V came to 1 base and at J to 4 bases, leaving 1 base not matched to a gene. There are 16 residues in the CDR3. In DNA form, the CDR3 reads TGTGCCAGCAGCTTAGGGGACAGGGGGCTTAATGAAAAACTGTTTTTT. Its protein product is CASSLGDRGLNEKLFF.

V is TRBV30 and J is TRBJ1-1, with D uncertain. Germline CDR1 and CDR2: GTSNPN and SVGIG (reference sequence). Trimming took off 4 bases at V and 2 bases at J, with 17 bases between the two ends. The CDR3 consists of 15 residues. Written as DNA, the CDR3 is TGTGCCTGGACCAGGACTCCAGAAGGTAACACTGAAGCTTTCTTT. It translates to CAWTRTPEGNTEAFF.

V and J are TRBV27 and TRBJ1-5, with D possibly matching TRBD1 (6 bases). The V end lost 6 bases, the J end lost 6 bases, and 15 bases lay between the germline ends. CDR1 MNHEY and CDR2 SMNVEV come from the germline V gene (reference sequence). The CDR3 runs to 14 residues. CDR3 residues: CASRWGAGVQPQHF. The CDR3 DNA follows: TGTGCCAGCAGGTGGGGGGCAGGGGTTCAGCCCCAGCATTTT.

V and J are TRBV19 and TRBJ2-4; 8 nucleotides match TRBD2. Unmatched junction bases numbered 14, after V lost 8 bases and J lost 5 bases. The CDR3 loop spans 16 amino acids. CDR1 is LNHDA, CDR2 SQIVND, per germline (reference sequence). CDR3 sequence: CASVSRSGGAQNIQYF. For the CDR3, the DNA is TGTGCCAGTGTATCCCGGTCGGGGGGGGCCCAAAACATTCAGTACTTC.

The V gene is TRBV15, the J gene TRBJ1-2; 12 nucleotides align to TRBD1. Germline V gene sequence: CDR1 LNHNV, CDR2 YYDKDF (reference sequence). With 3 bases clipped from V and 4 bases from J, the junction kept 6 bases outside the gene matches. The CDR3 consists of 16 residues. The CDR3 region is CATSSGGQGALYGYTF. CDR3 DNA sequence: TGTGCCACCAGCAGCGGGGGACAGGGGGCCCTCTATGGCTACACCTTC.

This chain joins TRBV7-3 and TRBJ2-2; no firm D call. Trimming removed 4 bases at V and 5 bases at J, with 8 bases between. The CDR3 covers 13 residues. Germline CDR1 SGHTA, CDR2 FQGTGA. The CDR3: CASSSQKTGELFF. The CDR3 nucleotides are TGTGCCAGCAGCTCTCAGAAAACCGGGGAGCTGTTTTTT.

With respect to this clone: The sample has other DNA sequences that encode this CDR3 too. The chain employs TRBV5-4 and TRBJ1-2; D is ambiguous. V shed 4 bases and J shed 1 base, with 8 bases lying between them. Germline assignment: CDR1 SGHNT and CDR2 YYREEE (reference sequence). The CDR3 extends over 13 amino acids. CDR3 sequence: CASSLDGNYGYTF. CDR3 nucleotide sequence: TGTGCCAGCAGCCTGGACGGTAACTATGGCTACACCTTC.

The chain carries TRBV5-4 and TRBJ2-5; 12 nucleotides match TRBD2. Looked up from germline, CDR1 is SGHNT and CDR2 is YYREEE (reference sequence). J gave up 1 base and V 6 bases, and 4 bases lay outside the gene matches. The length of the CDR3 is 15 residues. For the CDR3, the DNA is TGTGCCAGCACCGGGACTAGCGGGTCCCAAGAGACCCAGTACTTC. This encodes CASTGTSGSQETQYF. Using reference TRBV5-4 and TRBJ2-5 for the parts outside the CDR3, the full variable domain is ETGVTQSPTHLIKTRGQQVTLRCSSQSGHNTVSWYQQALGQGPQFIFQYYREEENGRGNFPPRFSGLQFPNYSSELNVNALELDDSALYLCASTGTSGSQETQYFGPGTRLLVL.

The J gene is TRBJ2-1, the V gene TRBV5-4; D uncertain. The CDR3 covers 13 residues. Trimming left V 0 bases short and J 5 bases short, with 6 bases between. CDR1 is SGHNT and CDR2 is YYREEE in the germline V gene (reference sequence). As DNA, the CDR3 is TGTGCCAGCAGCTTGGTGGGTAACAATGAGCAGTTCTTC. This encodes CASSLVGNNEQFF. The full variable domain, rest sourced from reference TRBV5-4 and TRBJ2-1, is ETGVTQSPTHLIKTRGQQVTLRCSSQSGHNTVSWYQQALGQGPQFIFQYYREEENGRGNFPPRFSGLQFPNYSSELNVNALELDDSALYLCASSLVGNNEQFFGPGTRLTVL.